Shown below are 24 T cell receptor beta chains from a single sample sequenced in a study of response to subunit inactivated influenza vaccine. TCRdb reanalysed the RT-PCR reads using MiXCR and keeps one entry per CDR3 protein. The sample records fewer than 550,000 distinct CDR3 sequences, about 25% being singletons. The starting material was CD4+ T cells sorted from PBMCs, obtained about 5 days after vaccination. The receptors here all came from a man between 50 and 59 years old who received an inactivated influenza vaccine.

This clonotype showed up just a few times. The chain joins TRBV14 to TRBJ2-3; TRBD1 matches 9 bases. With 5 bases clipped from V and 3 bases from J, the junction kept 12 bases outside the gene matches. This CDR3 spans 17 amino acids. Germline CDR1 is SGHDN and CDR2 is FVKESK. In DNA form, the CDR3 reads TGTGCCAGCAGCATCCGGGACAGGGAGTGGATGACAGATACGCAGTATTTT. Protein sequence: CASSIRDREWMTDTQYF. The full variable domain, rest sourced from reference TRBV14 and TRBJ2-3, is EAGVTQFPSHSVIEKGQTVTLRCDPISGHDNLYWYRRVMGKEIKFLLHFVKESKQDESGMPNNRFLAERTGGTYSTLKVQPAELEDSGVYFCASSIRDREWMTDTQYFGPGTRLTVL.

The chain is built from TRBV7-9 and TRBJ1-3; a possible D gene is TRBD1 (6 bases). V lost 4 bases, J lost 4 bases, and 17 bases lay in between. Germline V gene lookup returns CDR1 SEHNR and CDR2 FQNEAQ (reference sequence). This CDR3 is 16 amino acids long. CDR3: CASSSSVGGPGNTIYF. CDR3 bases: TGTGCCAGCAGCTCCTCCGTGGGGGGGCCAGGAAACACCATATATTTT.

This chain links TRBV6-1 with TRBJ2-1; 10 nucleotides line up with TRBD1. Germline CDR1 is MNHNS and CDR2 is SASEGT. Unmatched junction bases numbered 5, after V lost 1 base and J lost 8 bases. The CDR3 contains 15 residues. The CDR3 DNA sequence: TGTGCCAGCAGTGAAGGTGGGACAGGGGTATATGAGCAGTTCTTC. As protein: CASSEGGTGVYEQFF.

The rearrangement uses TRBV5-5 and TRBJ1-3; the D is unclear. The V gene lost 4 bases and the J gene lost 2 bases, with 16 bases spanning the gap. Per the germline V gene, CDR1 is SGHKS and CDR2 is YYEKEE (reference sequence). CDR3 length equals 16 residues. CDR3 sequence (DNA): TGTGCCAGCAGCCCCGTAGGAGGATACACTGGAAACACCATATATTTT. This gives the protein CASSPVGGYTGNTIYF.

This clonotype was counted between two and nine times. This chain joins TRBV5-5 and TRBJ1-5, with no clear D. The germline V gene encodes CDR1 SGHKS and CDR2 YYEKEE (reference sequence). The ends were cut back, 4 bases at V and 0 bases at J, with 11 bases in the middle. The CDR3 has 15 residues. CDR3 nucleotides: TGTGCCAGCAGCGCCACCCTGGGTAGCAATCAGCCCCAGCATTTT. Residues: CASSATLGSNQPQHF. The full variable domain, completed using reference TRBV5-5 and TRBJ1-5, is DAGVTQSPTHLIKTRGQQVTLRCSPISGHKSVSWYQQVLGQGPQFIFQYYEKEERGRGNFPDRFSARQFPNYSSELNVNALLLGDSALYLCASSATLGSNQPQHFGDGTRLSIL.

This clonotype was seen repeatedly, ten times or more. This chain connects TRBV6-5 to TRBJ2-1, with D possibly being TRBD2 (5 bases). V lost 0 bases and J 8 bases, leaving 11 bases between the germline ends. Germline CDR1 MNHEY, CDR2 SVGAGI. The CDR3 is 14 residues long. The CDR3 reads CASSYSWKRDEQFF. In DNA, the CDR3 is TGTGCCAGCAGTTACTCGTGGAAGAGGGATGAGCAGTTCTTC.

The chain is built from TRBV23-1 and TRBJ1-1; the D gene is possibly TRBD1 (5 bases). TRBV23-1 falls under the ORF class, with uncertain function. The V gene lost 0 bases and the J gene lost 1 base, with 9 bases spanning the gap. CDR3 length equals 15 residues. CDR3 sequence: CASSQSEGPNTEAFF. The DNA of the CDR3 is TGCGCCAGCAGTCAATCTGAGGGACCGAACACTGAAGCTTTCTTT.

This clonotype was counted only a few times. The chain employs TRBV7-2 and TRBJ2-3; 9 nucleotides agree with TRBD1. Germline CDR1 reads SGHTA; CDR2 reads FQGNSA. After removal of 1 base from V and 9 bases from J, the junction contained 5 bases not matched to a gene. The CDR3 runs 14 residues. The CDR3 sequence is CASSLGTGAGTQYF. CDR3 nucleotides: TGTGCCAGCAGCTTAGGGACAGGGGCCGGCACGCAGTATTTT.

The rearrangement joins TRBV7-9 to TRBJ1-2; D remains unclear. This CDR3 contains 14 residues. CDR1 is SEHNR and CDR2 is FQNEAQ in the germline V gene (reference sequence). V was cut by 0 bases and J by 3 bases, with 8 bases left in between. The CDR3 DNA sequence: TGTGCCAGCAGCTTAGCCGCAGGAGACTATGGCTACACCTTC. As protein: CASSLAAGDYGYTF.

This chain links TRBV6-1 with TRBJ2-7; maybe TRBD2 (8 bases). Germline loops: CDR1 MNHNS, CDR2 SASEGT. V dropped 6 bases and J dropped 3 bases, with 12 bases sitting between them. There are 13 residues in the CDR3. CDR3 in amino acids: CASSGRGLYEQYF. The CDR3 DNA is TGTGCCAGCAGCGGGAGGGGGCTCTACGAGCAGTACTTC.

The chain is built from TRBV20-1 and TRBJ2-7; D possibly uses TRBD1 or TRBD2 (5 bases each). Trimming removed 0 bases at V and 0 bases at J, with 15 bases between. Germline lookup yields CDR1 DFQATT and CDR2 SNEGSKA (reference sequence). The CDR3 totals 16 residues. The CDR3 protein is CSARDRIRGHSYEQYF. CDR3 nucleotides: TGCAGTGCTAGAGATAGGATACGGGGCCACTCCTACGAGCAGTACTTC.

This clonotype came up once. The chain uses TRBV7-9 and TRBJ1-4; 9 bases match TRBD1. CDR3 length: 17 residues. Losses at the gene ends were 3 bases for V and 0 bases for J; bases not matched to a gene: 5. Germline CDR1 SEHNR, CDR2 FQNEAQ (reference sequence). Here the CDR3 reads CASSLDRGSATNEKLFF. The CDR3 bases are TGTGCCAGCAGCTTGGACAGGGGAAGTGCAACTAATGAAAAACTGTTTTTT.

The rearrangement uses TRBV28 and TRBJ2-2; unclear D gene. Deletions cut 4 bases from V and 5 bases from J, with 8 bases between. Germline CDR1 and CDR2: MDHEN and SYDVKM. The CDR3 length is 13 residues. The CDR3 DNA follows: TGTGCCAGCAGTTCCAGTCTGACCGGGGAGCTGTTTTTT. Its translation: CASSSSLTGELFF.

The chain recombines TRBV7-2 with TRBJ2-1, with 10 positions matching TRBD1. The CDR3 runs to 15 residues. V trimming: 5 bases; J trimming: 2 bases; junction bases outside the gene matches: 3. Germline CDR1 is SGHTA and CDR2 is FQGNSA. The CDR3 spells CASSEGQGPYNEQFF. The DNA for the CDR3 is TGTGCCAGCAGCGAGGGACAGGGGCCCTACAATGAGCAGTTCTTC.

There are a few counts of this clonotype. The chain carries TRBV20-1 and TRBJ1-5, with D hard to call. Germline V gene data show CDR1 as DFQATT and CDR2 as SNEGSKA (reference sequence). Trimming took off 0 bases at V and 11 bases at J, with 17 bases between the two ends. This CDR3 contains 14 residues. Here the CDR3 reads CSARDMLGGQAQHF. Here the CDR3 DNA reads TGCAGTGCTAGAGATATGCTCGGCGGGCAGGCCCAGCATTTT.

This clonotype was found a few times. The rearrangement uses TRBV5-1 and TRBJ2-3; D gene ambiguous. The CDR3 has 13 residues. Germline CDR1 reads SGHRS; CDR2 reads YFSETQ. Trimming removed 1 base from V and 4 bases from J, with 7 bases in between. CDR3 sequence: CASSLSGPDTQYF. As DNA, the CDR3 is TGCGCCAGCAGCTTGTCAGGTCCAGATACGCAGTATTTT.

This clonotype turned up a few times. The rearrangement joins TRBV7-3 to TRBJ2-1; 10 bases match TRBD2. There are 16 residues in the CDR3. Germline V gives CDR1 SGHTA, CDR2 FQGTGA. V was pared by 1 base and J by 10 bases, with 10 bases of the junction left unmatched. CDR3 in DNA: TGTGCCAGCAGCTTAATGGGGAGCGGGAGGGCCTTAGAGCAGTTCTTC. Its protein product is CASSLMGSGRALEQFF.

This clonotype was seen a handful of times. The rearrangement uses TRBV20-1 and TRBJ2-1, with 7 bases aligning to TRBD2. This CDR3 is built from 12 residues. With V trimmed by 5 bases and J by 6 bases, 4 bases remained unmatched. Germline V lookup: CDR1 DFQATT, CDR2 SNEGSKA (reference sequence). The CDR3, as DNA: TGCAGTGCTTTTAGCGGGCGCAATGAGCAGTTCTTC. It encodes CSAFSGRNEQFF.

In its sample, this clonotype was seen a few times. This chain links TRBV20-1 with TRBJ1-1; no clear D gene. Germline loops: CDR1 DFQATT, CDR2 SNEGSKA (reference sequence). The CDR3 is 14 residues long. The ends were cut back, 6 bases at V and 0 bases at J, with 14 bases in the middle. The CDR3 here is CSAKTPLMNTEAFF. CDR3 coding DNA: TGCAGTGCCAAAACGCCGCTGATGAACACTGAAGCTTTCTTT.

This clonotype was counted between two and nine times. V usage is TRBV5-1 and J usage is TRBJ2-3; 10 nucleotides match TRBD2. The trim removed 7 bases at V and 3 bases at J, leaving 5 bases unmatched. Germline CDR1 SGHRS, CDR2 YFSETQ. CDR3 length: 14 residues. In DNA, the CDR3 is TGCGCCAGCGGAGCGGGAGGGGTTACAGATACGCAGTATTTT. Translating gives CASGAGGVTDTQYF. The whole variable domain, remainder taken from reference TRBV5-1 and TRBJ2-3, is KAGVTQTPRYLIKTRGQQVTLSCSPISGHRSVSWYQQTPGQGLQFLFEYFSETQRNKGNFPGRFSGRQFSNSRSEMNVSTLELGDSALYLCASGAGGVTDTQYFGPGTRLTVL.

This clonotype has just a few counts. This sequence joins TRBV12-3 or TRBV12-4 and TRBJ2-1; 7 bases are shared with TRBD1. The CDR3 extends over 12 amino acids. Trimming removed 5 bases from V and 8 bases from J; junction bases left unmatched: 3. The CDR3: CASSRDRDEQFF. CDR3 DNA: TGTGCCAGCAGTCGCGACAGGGATGAGCAGTTCTTC.

The V call is TRBV4-2, the J call TRBJ2-6, with 7 bases lining up with TRBD1. The junction had 3 bases not matched to a gene; V was cut back by 4 bases and J by 0 bases. The germline V gene encodes CDR1 LGHNA and CDR2 YNFKEQ. The CDR3 has 16 amino acids. CDR3 residues: CASSPGDSSGANVLTF. CDR3 sequence (DNA): TGTGCCAGCAGCCCCGGGGACAGCTCTGGGGCCAACGTCCTGACTTTC.

This clonotype has a count of ten or more. The rearrangement uses TRBV13 and TRBJ2-2, with D perhaps TRBD1 or TRBD2 (5 bases each). V was clipped by 2 bases and J by 6 bases, with 7 bases between them. In germline, CDR1 is PRHDT, CDR2 FYEKMQ (reference sequence). This CDR3 comprises 13 residues. CDR3 region: CASSLLGAGELFF. In DNA, the CDR3 is TGTGCCAGCAGCTTATTGGGGGCCGGGGAGCTGTTTTTT.

The chain carries TRBV25-1 and TRBJ1-1; D perhaps matches TRBD1 (6 bases). The V gene's germline CDR1 is MGHDK and CDR2 SYGVNS. V lost 7 bases and J 4 bases, leaving 19 bases between the germline ends. The CDR3 consists of 15 residues. CDR3 in amino acids: CASTAGTLSGTEAFF. CDR3 sequence (DNA): TGTGCCAGCACTGCCGGGACACTTTCGGGCACTGAAGCTTTCTTT.